This T cell receptor (beta chain) was sequenced in a study of cytomegalovirus exposure and HLA in healthy donors. Across the study: Inside one of the first data releases sat about 85 million unique TCRs taken from HLA-typed donors. Assignment to the Caucasian-associated ancestry cluster applied to around 76% of the approximately 400 genotyped donors. Regarding the study as a whole: Analysis was carried out at a later point, and it linked a missense DCLRE1C variant to TCR beta V- and J-gene trimming.

Losses at the gene ends were 5 bases for V and 0 bases for J; bases not matched to a gene: 3. The germline V gene encodes CDR1 MNHEY and CDR2 SMNVEV (reference sequence). The CDR3 runs to 16 residues. PCR involved 60 Vbeta and 13 Jbeta primers. Profiled with immunoSEQ multiplex PCR; TCRdb holds only in-frame clones, not every one. The data contain some 130,000 clones, over 60% of them singletons. Comment on this clone: Its antigen is not identified.

This TCR derives from a male donor in good health and CMV-seropositive. The rearrangement joins TRBV27 to TRBJ2-3; TRBD2 matches 12 bases. Sequenced material: PBMCs. CDR3 sequence: CASSPGLAGSTDTQYF. DNA of the CDR3: TGTGCCAGCAGTCCCGGACTAGCGGGAAGCACAGATACGCAGTATTTT.